The subject of this entry is one T cell receptor beta chain. Antigen: not known. Germline values: CDR1 MDHEN, CDR2 SYDVKM. The CDR3 has 14 amino acids. V was clipped by 6 bases and J by 1 base, with 12 bases between them. Points from the study as a whole: Tumor Treg TCRs overlapped most with tumor naive CD4+ cells.

Semi-nested PCR with Nested Universal Primer A followed constant-region reverse priming of full-length variable regions. Via MiXCR, TCRdb re-called the 5' RACE reads, giving one row per CDR3 protein. The table lists about 41,000 distinct CDR3 sequences, approximately 31% of them singletons, with around 3.5% in the top ten. The receptor comes from a female donor with breast cancer. Sequencing was done on a sample of memory CD4+ T cells sorted from a lymph node. As for subset: memory CD4+ T cells, CD4+CD45RO+CD25-. V gene TRBV28 combines with J gene TRBJ1-1, with D possibly TRBD1 on 5 matching bases. The CDR3 DNA follows: TGTGCCAGCAGCCCGGGACTGGGGAACACTGAAGCTTTCTTT. This codes for CASSPGLGNTEAFF.